These 18 T cell receptor beta chains share one sample of origin, sequenced in a study of beta chain features in type 1 diabetes. Expressed TCRB transcripts were sequenced because the isolated RNA had all been reverse transcribed beforehand. Assay used: immunoSEQ multiplex PCR; TCRdb lists only in-frame clones, some missing. The sample consists of fewer than 900,000 clones, 15% to 20% of them appearing once. Input material: naive CD4+ T cells from blood. The receptors here all came from a woman aged 18-35 years in good health.

The chain carries TRBV19 and TRBJ1-1; D not resolved. In germline, CDR1 is LNHDA, CDR2 SQIVND (reference sequence). The CDR3 runs to 16 residues. Trimming pared 3 bases from V and 1 base from J, leaving 15 bases between. CDR3 in amino acids: CASSIIEGRGNTEAFF. In nucleotides, the CDR3 is TGTGCCAGTAGTATCATTGAGGGTCGGGGGAACACTGAAGCTTTCTTT.

This chain uses TRBV7-2 with TRBJ2-1; 12 bases match TRBD2. This CDR3 has 14 amino acids. V shed 7 bases and J 9 bases; nucleotides not matched to a gene: 7. CDR1 and CDR2 (germline): SGHTA, FQGNSA. Here the CDR3 reads CASIGASGRGEQFF. CDR3 coding DNA: TGTGCCAGCATCGGGGCTAGCGGGAGGGGTGAGCAGTTCTTC.

The chain links TRBV29-1 to TRBJ1-5; no clear D. Germline V gene lookup returns CDR1 SQVTM and CDR2 ANQGSEA. The V and J ends lost 3 bases and 4 bases respectively, with 19 bases between them. The CDR3 is 16 residues long. The CDR3 bases are TGCAGCGTTGATCGGTATTGGGGAGGGTGGAATCAGCCCCAGCATTTT. This codes for CSVDRYWGGWNQPQHF.

The rearrangement joins TRBV7-9 to TRBJ2-5; 8 nucleotides align to TRBD2. Germline assignment: CDR1 SEHNR and CDR2 FQNEAQ (reference sequence). This CDR3 comprises 14 residues. The junction had 4 bases not matched to a gene; V was cut back by 0 bases and J by 7 bases. CDR3 residues: CASSLAGLAGTQYF. DNA for the CDR3: TGTGCCAGCAGCTTAGCGGGGCTAGCGGGGACCCAGTACTTC.

This chain's CDR3 is CASSRQPDTEAFF. As DNA, the CDR3 is TGTGCCAGCAGCCGACAGCCGGACACTGAAGCTTTCTTT. The V call is TRBV7-2, the J call TRBJ1-1; D is possibly TRBD1 (5 bases). V lost 5 bases, J lost 3 bases, and 10 bases lay in between. The CDR3 is 13 residues long. The germline CDR1 and CDR2 sequences are SGHTA and FQGNSA.

The chain couples TRBV7-9 to TRBJ1-2, with 7 bases lining up with TRBD1. The J segment lost 8 bases and the V segment lost 8 bases, leaving 17 bases of the junction unmatched. CDR1 and CDR2 from the germline V gene are SEHNR and FQNEAQ (reference sequence). This CDR3 comprises 15 residues. The CDR3 DNA follows: TGTGCCAGCGGGGAGGACAGGTCCTTCTATGAAGGCTACACCTTC. Translation gives CASGEDRSFYEGYTF.

This clone has just a few counts. This sequence joins TRBV7-9 and TRBJ1-1; no firm D call. This CDR3 is 12 amino acids long. V was shortened by 3 bases and J by 7 bases, with 9 bases between the two germline ends. Germline CDR1 SEHNR, CDR2 FQNEAQ (reference sequence). CDR3 sequence reads: CASSFIASEAFF. DNA for the CDR3: TGTGCCAGCAGCTTCATTGCGAGTGAAGCTTTCTTT. The whole variable domain, filled in from reference TRBV7-9 and TRBJ1-1, reads DTGVSQNPRHKITKRGQNVTFRCDPISEHNRLYWYRQTLGQGPEFLTYFQNEAQLEKSRLLSDRFSAERPKGSFSTLEIQRTEQGDSAMYLCASSFIASEAFFGQGTRLTVV.

The J gene is TRBJ2-1, the V gene TRBV15; unclear D gene. The V and J ends lost 1 base and 7 bases respectively, with 11 bases between them. In germline, CDR1 is LNHNV, CDR2 YYDKDF (reference sequence). CDR3 length: 14 residues. Written as DNA, the CDR3 is TGTGCCACCAGCAGAGTCCTCGAAAGGAATGAGCAGTTCTTC. Translation gives CATSRVLERNEQFF.

This clone was seen more than once but under ten times. The chain uses TRBV27 and TRBJ1-3; D not resolved. V was shortened by 2 bases and J by 7 bases, with 12 bases between the two germline ends. CDR3 length equals 14 residues. Per the germline V gene, CDR1 is MNHEY and CDR2 is SMNVEV (reference sequence). The CDR3 sequence: CASSLRTPPNTIYF. The CDR3, as DNA: TGTGCCAGCAGTTTAAGAACACCCCCCAACACCATATATTTT.

The chain employs TRBV7-9 and TRBJ2-5; perhaps TRBD1 as D (5 bases). Between the trimmed V and J ends, which lost 5 bases and 1 base, there was a span of 8 bases. Germline V gene data show CDR1 as SEHNR and CDR2 as FQNEAQ (reference sequence). The CDR3 is 13 amino acids. The CDR3 DNA is TGTGCCAGCAGCCAGGGTGGCCAAGAGACCCAGTACTTC. This translates into CASSQGGQETQYF.

This clone was found a few times. The rearrangement links TRBV29-1 to TRBJ1-2; D uncertain. This CDR3 region has 11 residues. The germline gives CDR1 SQVTM, CDR2 ANQGSEA. V was pared by 5 bases and J by 4 bases, with 8 bases between. CDR3 protein: CSVRSLYGYTF. The CDR3 bases are TGCAGCGTTAGGAGCCTCTATGGCTACACCTTC.

This clone has a handful of counts. The chain recombines TRBV5-6 with TRBJ1-1; D call uncertain. V was clipped by 0 bases and J by 1 base, with 13 bases between them. Germline V CDR1 and CDR2: SGHDT, YYEEEE. The CDR3 has 16 residues. CDR3 sequence reads: CASSLVQARRNTEAFF. Here the CDR3 DNA reads TGTGCCAGCAGCTTGGTCCAGGCCAGGCGGAACACTGAAGCTTTCTTT. Drawing the rest from reference TRBV5-6 and TRBJ1-1, the complete variable domain is DAGVTQSPTHLIKTRGQQVTLRCSPKSGHDTVSWYQQALGQGPQFIFQYYEEEERQRGNFPDRFSGHQFPNYSSELNVNALLLGDSALYLCASSLVQARRNTEAFFGQGTRLTVV.

The V and J genes are TRBV4-2 and TRBJ2-7; 7 positions agree with TRBD2. This CDR3 comprises 15 residues. The trim removed 0 bases at V and 2 bases at J, leaving 4 bases unmatched. Germline V lookup: CDR1 LGHNA, CDR2 YNFKEQ. The CDR3 reads CASSQEGDYPYEQYF. The CDR3 bases are TGTGCCAGCAGCCAAGAGGGGGACTACCCCTACGAGCAGTACTTC.

There are a few counts of this clone. Additional DNA sequences in this sample encode the identical CDR3. This chain links TRBV18 with TRBJ1-1; no firm D call. This CDR3 spans 13 amino acids. Germline-derived CDR1 and CDR2 are KGHSH and LQKENI. The V and J ends lost 1 base and 3 bases respectively, with 6 bases between them. The CDR3 region is CASSPHRDTEAFF. The DNA of the CDR3 is TGTGCCAGCTCACCACACCGGGACACTGAAGCTTTCTTT.

Here the CDR3 DNA reads TGTGCCACCACCCAGTTCCGGGCAGATACGCAGTATTTT. Protein sequence: CATTQFRADTQYF. The chain carries TRBV15 and TRBJ2-3; D is ambiguous. With 7 bases removed from V and 4 bases from J, the gap between germline ends came to 12 bases. The CDR3 has 13 amino acids. Germline V gene lookup returns CDR1 LNHNV and CDR2 YYDKDF (reference sequence).

This clone was counted a few times. This sequence joins TRBV11-2 and TRBJ2-1, with 8 bases fitting TRBD2. Germline assignment: CDR1 SGHAT and CDR2 FQNNGV. The ends lost 5 bases at V and 5 bases at J; junction bases unmatched: 17. This CDR3 comprises 18 residues. The CDR3 nucleotides read TGTGCCAGCAGCCCCGGACTAGCTTGGACGGCGGGGGACAATGAGCAGTTCTTC. As protein: CASSPGLAWTAGDNEQFF. The full variable domain, in which reference TRBV11-2 and TRBJ2-1 provide the parts outside the CDR3, is EAGVAQSPRYKIIEKRQSVAFWCNPISGHATLYWYQQILGQGPKLLIQFQNNGVVDDSQLPKDRFSAERLKGVDSTLKIQPAKLEDSAVYLCASSPGLAWTAGDNEQFFGPGTRLTVL.

This clone was detected only a few times. The V and J genes are TRBV6-6 and TRBJ2-2, with D maybe TRBD1 (5 bases). V was pared by 10 bases and J by 7 bases, with 19 bases between. The CDR3 spans 14 residues. Germline V gene lookup returns CDR1 MNHNY and CDR2 SVGAGI (reference sequence). The CDR3 DNA is TGTGCCACCCAATCGGACACTCTTGTCGGGGAGCTGTTTTTT. As protein: CATQSDTLVGELFF.

This clone came up a few times. The genes are TRBV5-1 and TRBJ2-1; no definite D call. This CDR3 is 14 amino acids long. Per the germline V gene, CDR1 is SGHRS and CDR2 is YFSETQ. The V and J ends lost 4 bases and 4 bases respectively, with 12 bases between them. The CDR3 here is CASSKWGEYNEQFF. The CDR3 bases are TGCGCCAGCAGCAAGTGGGGTGAATACAATGAGCAGTTCTTC.